This T cell receptor (beta chain) came from a study of T-cell memory formation after mild COVID-19. Study-level results: Contracting clones from day 15 to 85 showed balanced CD4/CD8; later expanders favored CD4+. CD4+ clones that contracted lay mainly in CM and EM; CD8+ ones lay in EMRA.

J was trimmed by 4 bases and V by 5 bases; bases with no gene match: 8. Germline loops: CDR1 MNHEY, CDR2 SVGEGT. The CDR3 loop spans 15 amino acids. TCRdb passed the 5' RACE reads through MiXCR, listing each CDR3 protein once. The table shows a few hundred thousand distinct CDR3 sequences, with roughly 14% occurring only once. This clonotype occurred a few times. The antigen remains unidentified. The sequence was obtained from a man aged 18 to 30 who had mild COVID-19 (a few samples of this study predate the infection). Cell type and time point are not known. Sequences were obtained from PBMCs or a T cell subset sorted from them (not recorded which). V and J are TRBV6-2 or TRBV6-3 and TRBJ1-5; TRBD1 matches 7 bases. CDR3 amino acids: CASSRQGRRNQPQHF. The DNA for the CDR3 is TGTGCCAGCAGTCGACAGGGTCGGAGAAATCAGCCCCAGCATTTT.